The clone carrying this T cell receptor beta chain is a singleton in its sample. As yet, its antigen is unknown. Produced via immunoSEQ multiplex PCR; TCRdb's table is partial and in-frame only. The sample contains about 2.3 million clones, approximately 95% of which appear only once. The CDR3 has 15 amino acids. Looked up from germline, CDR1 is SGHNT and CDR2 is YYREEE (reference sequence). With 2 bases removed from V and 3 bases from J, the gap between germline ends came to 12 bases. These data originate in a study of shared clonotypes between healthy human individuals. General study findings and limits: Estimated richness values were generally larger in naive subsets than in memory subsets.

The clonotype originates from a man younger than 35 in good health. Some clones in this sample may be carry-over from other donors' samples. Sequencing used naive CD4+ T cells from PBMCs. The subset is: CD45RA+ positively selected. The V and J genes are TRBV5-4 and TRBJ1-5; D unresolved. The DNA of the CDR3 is TGTGCCAGCAGCTTATCCCCCAGAAACAATCAGCCCCAGCATTTT. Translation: CASSLSPRNNQPQHF.